One sample yielded the 21 T cell receptor beta chains listed below, sequenced in a study of CD8 T cells in Susac syndrome. Reverse transcription of about 0.5 to 1 ug RNA was performed with random hexamers. TCRdb recomputed calls from the immunoSEQ multiplex PCR reads with MiXCR, one row per CDR3 protein. The sample includes about 110,000 distinct CDR3 sequences, approximately 93% of them seen just once. The sample was CD8+ T cells from PBMCs. These receptors all come from a human donor with Susac syndrome.

The chain recombines TRBV20-1 with TRBJ1-1, with TRBD1 as a possible D gene (5 bases). Germline V gene sequence: CDR1 DFQATT, CDR2 SNEGSKA (reference sequence). The CDR3 length is 11 residues. Trimming took 5 bases from V and 3 from J, leaving 7 bases between them. The CDR3 reads CSAPGYTEAFF. CDR3 DNA sequence: TGCAGTGCTCCAGGGTACACTGAAGCTTTCTTT.

This clonotype has only one observation. The CDR3 here is CASSHGRGGPETQYF. The DNA of the CDR3 is TGTGCCAGCAGCCACGGTCGGGGGGGCCCAGAGACCCAGTACTTC. This chain joins TRBV14 and TRBJ2-5; 8 bases are shared with TRBD2. Trimming cost V 3 bases and J 4 bases; bases outside gene matches: 7. This CDR3 comprises 15 residues. Germline CDR1 is SGHDN and CDR2 is FVKESK.

The V gene is TRBV19, the J gene TRBJ2-1; D is ambiguous. CDR1 and CDR2 from the germline V gene are LNHDA and SQIVND (reference sequence). Trimming removed 6 bases at V and 3 bases at J, with 9 bases between. The CDR3 runs to 13 residues. The CDR3 region has the DNA TGTGCCAGTAGCCACAGCCTCTACAATGAGCAGTTCTTC. It translates to CASSHSLYNEQFF.

The table lists this clonotype with a few counts. The V call is TRBV2, the J call TRBJ2-7; a weak D match, TRBD2 (6 bases). Trimming removed 6 bases at V and 5 bases at J, with 11 bases between. The CDR3 sequence is 12 residues long. Germline CDR1 and CDR2: SNHLY and FYNNEI. CDR3 sequence reads: CASSGTGDEQYF. The CDR3 DNA is TGTGCCAGCAGCGGGACTGGGGACGAGCAGTACTTC.

The rearrangement joins TRBV29-1 to TRBJ2-1; TRBD1 agrees at 8 bases. V lost 3 bases, J lost 8 bases, and 6 bases stayed unmatched. The CDR3 totals 13 residues. Germline CDR1 is SQVTM and CDR2 is ANQGSEA. CDR3 bases: TGCAGCGTTGACGAGACAGGGGCGGATGAGCAGTTCTTC. Residues: CSVDETGADEQFF.

The chain combines TRBV20-1 with TRBJ2-7; 9 bases match TRBD1. V trimming: 5 bases; J trimming: 6 bases; junction bases outside the gene matches: 11. The CDR3 totals 14 residues. The germline CDR1 and CDR2 sequences are DFQATT and SNEGSKA (reference sequence). The chain's CDR3 is CSARAGTGSVEQYF. The CDR3 bases are TGCAGTGCTCGGGCCGGGACAGGGAGTGTCGAGCAGTACTTC.

The rearrangement joins TRBV9 to TRBJ2-5; the match to TRBD1 covers 7 bases. From germline, CDR1 is SGDLS and CDR2 YYNGEE. V lost 4 bases and J lost 3; bases outside the gene matches: 9. The CDR3 is made up of 15 amino acids. CDR3 sequence reads: CASSFPGTAEETQYF. CDR3 sequence (DNA): TGTGCCAGCAGCTTCCCCGGGACAGCAGAAGAGACCCAGTACTTC.

This clonotype was seen a single time. The chain employs TRBV20-1 and TRBJ2-1, with TRBD2 as a possible D gene (6 bases). The ends were cut back, 6 bases at V and 7 bases at J, with 16 bases in the middle. The CDR3 totals 13 residues. Looked up from germline, CDR1 is DFQATT and CDR2 is SNEGSKA (reference sequence). The CDR3 loop is CSAPGTGGNEQFF. CDR3 coding DNA: TGCAGTGCCCCCGGGACTGGGGGGAATGAGCAGTTCTTC.

This clonotype was seen a single time. The chain carries TRBV20-1 and TRBJ1-3; the D gene is possibly TRBD1 (5 bases). V gave up 2 bases and J gave up 2 bases, with 19 bases separating them. The germline V gene has CDR1 DFQATT and CDR2 SNEGSKA (reference sequence). CDR3 length: 17 residues. CDR3 sequence: CSARSGGGVLPGNTIYF. DNA of the CDR3: TGCAGTGCTAGATCGGGTGGAGGGGTCCTCCCTGGAAACACCATATATTTT.

The chain uses TRBV5-1 and TRBJ1-4; D gene unclear. This CDR3 region has 13 residues. V was clipped by 4 bases and J by 8 bases, with 12 bases between them. CDR1 SGHRS and CDR2 YFSETQ come from the germline V gene. The DNA of the CDR3 is TGCGCCAGCAGCGCGGGTATGCAGGAAAAACTGTTTTTT. Protein product: CASSAGMQEKLFF.

This clonotype has just one count. This chain links TRBV12-5 with TRBJ2-5; TRBD1 might be the D (5 bases). CDR1 is LGHNT and CDR2 is FRNRAP in the germline V gene. Trimming took 4 bases from V and 1 from J, leaving 10 bases between them. This CDR3 has 14 amino acids. The CDR3: CASGSQGSQETQYF. The CDR3 DNA reads TGTGCTAGTGGTTCCCAGGGTTCCCAAGAGACCCAGTACTTC.

V usage is TRBV11-2 and J usage is TRBJ2-1; TRBD2 might be the D (6 bases). V was clipped by 4 bases and J by 8 bases, with 15 bases between them. The CDR3 has 14 residues. CDR1 SGHAT and CDR2 FQNNGV come from the germline V gene. Here the CDR3 DNA reads TGTGCCAGCAGCTCGTCGGGACTTCTGGATGAGCAGTTCTTC. This encodes CASSSSGLLDEQFF.

Written as DNA, the CDR3 is TGCAGCGTTGAACGGGCGGGGGCTAGCACAGATACGCAGTATTTT. It specifies CSVERAGASTDTQYF. V is TRBV29-1 and J is TRBJ2-3; a possible D gene is TRBD2 (7 bases). The CDR3 runs to 15 residues. Germline CDR1 reads SQVTM; CDR2 reads ANQGSEA. The V gene lost 2 bases and the J gene lost 0 bases, with 12 bases spanning the gap.

The V and J genes are TRBV11-2 and TRBJ2-3; 7 nucleotides line up with TRBD2. This CDR3 contains 15 residues. Germline V gene sequence: CDR1 SGHAT, CDR2 FQNNGV. The V segment lost 3 bases and the J segment 4 bases; nucleotides outside the gene matches: 7. CDR3 amino acids: CASSLSAGFSDTQYF. The CDR3 DNA reads as TGTGCCAGCAGCTTGTCAGCGGGGTTTTCAGATACGCAGTATTTT. Full variable domain (remainder filled in from reference TRBV11-2 and TRBJ2-3): EAGVAQSPRYKIIEKRQSVAFWCNPISGHATLYWYQQILGQGPKLLIQFQNNGVVDDSQLPKDRFSAERLKGVDSTLKIQPAKLEDSAVYLCASSLSAGFSDTQYFGPGTRLTVL.

The rearrangement joins TRBV25-1 to TRBJ2-1; D gene uncertain. The CDR3 totals 11 residues. V was cut by 2 bases and J by 8 bases, with 4 bases left in between. Germline values: CDR1 MGHDK, CDR2 SYGVNS. This CDR3 is CASSEGDEQFF. The CDR3 region has the DNA TGTGCCAGCAGTGAAGGGGATGAGCAGTTCTTC.

This clonotype was observed once. This CDR3 is CASRTAAGYTGELFF. The CDR3 DNA reads TGTGCCAGCAGGACCGCCGCAGGATACACCGGGGAGCTGTTTTTT. The genes are TRBV7-8 and TRBJ2-2; the D is unclear. Trimming cost V 6 bases and J 3 bases, with 14 bases left between them. This CDR3 is built from 15 residues. CDR1 is SGHVS, CDR2 FQNEAQ, per germline.

The count of this clonotype is one. This chain links TRBV20-1 with TRBJ2-1; 7 nucleotides agree with TRBD1. The CDR3 runs to 16 residues. The V segment lost 1 base and the J segment 3 bases; nucleotides outside the gene matches: 9. The germline CDR1 and CDR2 sequences are DFQATT and SNEGSKA (reference sequence). CDR3 protein: CSARGTDRDYYNEQFF. The CDR3 DNA reads as TGCAGTGCTAGAGGGACCGACAGGGATTACTACAATGAGCAGTTCTTC.

The rearrangement links TRBV2 to TRBJ1-2, with TRBD1 identical over 9 bases. V dropped 2 bases and J dropped 6; count of bases not matched to a gene: 1. Germline CDR1 is SNHLY and CDR2 is FYNNEI. The CDR3 has 13 residues. This CDR3 reads CASSEWTGDGYTF. Written as DNA, the CDR3 is TGTGCCAGCAGTGAATGGACAGGGGATGGCTACACCTTC.

This rearrangement joins TRBV5-1 to TRBJ2-6, with 9 bases lining up with TRBD1. The CDR3 contains 14 residues. Per the germline V gene, CDR1 is SGHRS and CDR2 is YFSETQ. The CDR3 region is CGDRATLEDNVLTF. In nucleotides, the CDR3 is TGCGGGGACAGGGCTACTCTGGAGGACAACGTCCTGACTTTC.

This clonotype has just one count. V gene TRBV7-8 combines with J gene TRBJ2-7; D not resolved. The V end lost 1 base, the J end lost 2 bases, and 9 bases lay between the germline ends. The V gene's germline CDR1 is SGHVS and CDR2 FQNEAQ. This CDR3 has 14 residues. CDR3 region: CASSLVEIAYEQYF. In nucleotides, the CDR3 is TGTGCCAGCAGCTTAGTCGAGATAGCCTACGAGCAGTACTTC.

The J gene is TRBJ1-1, the V gene TRBV25-1; D unclear. CDR3 size: 13 residues. Trimming took off 1 base at V and 1 base at J, with 4 bases between the two ends. The germline V gene has CDR1 MGHDK and CDR2 SYGVNS. For the CDR3, the DNA is TGTGCCAGCAGTGAATTCGGGAACACTGAAGCTTTCTTT. This sequence encodes CASSEFGNTEAFF.